This TCR beta chain was observed in a study of blood T cell repertoires in COVID-19. As for the study in general: Samples representing acute and convalescent COVID-19 were sourced from the United States, Italy and Spain. From T cells, B-cell-depleted T cells, or PBMCs came the material, which was cDNA or gDNA.

Methods used by the authors: Amplification from reference gene primers served as the basis for estimated nucleated cell counts. Sequencing used immunoSEQ multiplex PCR; TCRdb keeps in-frame clones, though not all of them. From that table come the V and J calls and clone size; the DNA was used to work out D and trimming. In the table there are about 130,000 clones, roughly 84% of which are singletons. The CDR3 contains 13 residues. With 4 bases removed from V and 4 bases from J, the gap between germline ends came to 10 bases. The germline gives CDR1 SGHTA, CDR2 FQGNSA. Source material: peripheral blood. This clonotype was sampled from a woman at least 80 years old with acute or convalescent COVID-19. This chain links TRBV7-2 with TRBJ1-2; TRBD1 might be the D (5 bases). The CDR3 loop reads CASSSGGGYGYTF. In DNA, the CDR3 is TGTGCCAGCAGCTCGGGGGGGGGCTATGGCTACACCTTC.